A selection of T cell receptor beta chains follows, all from one sample in a study of T cells after yellow fever vaccination. In TCRdb, the 5' RACE reads were re-called with MiXCR into one record per CDR3 protein. This sample has roughly 330,000 distinct CDR3 sequences, with around 3.9% found just once. The sample here was PBMCs, taken 5 days after the yellow fever booster vaccination. All receptors derive from a man aged 18 to 29 who received the YFV17D yellow fever vaccine. Each CDR3 is given with its conserved first and last residue. The D gene is left open where the match is weak. Not all rows give a size; the values are once, few, many and, for expanded clones, a class.

CDR3 protein | CDR3 DNA | J gene | V gene | clone size | D gene | CDR3 length
CASSLGDRLNEKLFF | TGTGCCAGCAGCCTGGGGGACAGGCTGAATGAAAAACTGTTTTTT | TRBJ1-4 | TRBV5-6 | few | TRBD1 | 15
CASSILDGEDNSPLHF | TGTGCCAGCAGCATATTGGACGGAGAAGATAATTCACCCCTCCACTTT | TRBJ1-6 | TRBV9 | few | - | 16
CASRSGTGPLANTEAFF | TGCGCCAGCAGGTCCGGGACAGGGCCGTTGGCGAACACTGAAGCTTTCTTT | TRBJ1-1 | TRBV5-1 | many | TRBD1 | 17
CASSLVGTYGGELFF | TGCGCCAGCAGCTTGGTTGGCACCTACGGCGGGGAGCTGTTTTTT | TRBJ2-2 | TRBV5-1 | many | - | 15
CASSWGARTEAFF | TGTGCCAGCAGCTGGGGGGCGCGTACTGAAGCTTTCTTT | TRBJ1-1 | TRBV7-2 | - | - | 13
CASSTHGQSETQYF | TGTGCCAGCAGTACCCACGGACAGTCGGAGACCCAGTACTTC | TRBJ2-5 | TRBV25-1 | few | - | 14
CSAREGTDTQYF | TGCAGTGCCCGCGAAGGGACAGATACGCAGTATTTT | TRBJ2-3 | TRBV20-1 | - | - | 12
CASTGVEGDTQYF | TGCGCCAGCACAGGGGTTGAAGGAGATACGCAGTATTTT | TRBJ2-3 | TRBV4-1 | few | - | 13
CASSSMRGQRETQYF | TGTGCCAGCAGCTCGATGCGAGGGCAACGAGAGACCCAGTACTTC | TRBJ2-5 | TRBV11-2 | - | - | 15
CSGCVGYTEAFF | TGCAGCGGTTGTGTTGGGTACACTGAAGCTTTCTTT | TRBJ1-1 | TRBV29-1 | few | - | 12
CASSSPQGQGYNEQFF | TGTGCCAGCAGCTCTCCCCAGGGACAGGGCTACAATGAGCAGTTCTTC | TRBJ2-1 | TRBV5-4 | - | TRBD1 | 16
CAIRRRQAADTQYF | TGTGCCATCCGCCGGAGACAAGCGGCAGATACGCAGTATTTT | TRBJ2-3 | TRBV10-3 | - | - | 14
CASSPRTRLQETQYF | TGTGCCAGCTCACCACGGACTCGACTCCAAGAGACCCAGTACTTC | TRBJ2-5 | TRBV18 | - | - | 15
CASSRTSGSYEQYF | TGTGCCAGCAGCCGGACTAGCGGCTCCTACGAGCAGTACTTC | TRBJ2-7 | TRBV2 | many | TRBD2 | 14
CASSMVDYGYTF | TGTGCCAGTAGTATGGTCGACTATGGCTACACCTTC | TRBJ1-2 | TRBV19 | few | - | 12
CASSLDTGYTEAFF | TGTGCCAGCAGCTTAGATACCGGTTACACTGAAGCTTTCTTT | TRBJ1-1 | TRBV7-9 | few | - | 14
CASSYPVGEQYF | TGTGCCAGCAGTTACCCGGTGGGGGAGCAGTACTTC | TRBJ2-7 | TRBV6-2/TRBV6-3 | - | - | 12
CASSQDRAGGQAQHF | TGCGCCAGCAGCCAAGATCGGGCCGGGGGCCAGGCGCAGCATTTT | TRBJ1-5 | TRBV4-3 | few | - | 15
CASSVQIGGDTQYF | TGTGCCAGCAGCGTCCAGATCGGTGGAGATACGCAGTATTTT | TRBJ2-3 | TRBV7-2 | many | - | 14
CASSPSPVTQYF | TGTGCCAGCAGTCCCTCACCTGTTACGCAGTATTTT | TRBJ2-3 | TRBV12-3/TRBV12-4 | - | - | 12
CASSQDGLVGNEQFF | TGCGCCAGCAGCCAAGATGGGCTAGTAGGTAATGAGCAGTTCTTC | TRBJ2-1 | TRBV4-3 | few | - | 15
CASRGTGSEQFF | TGTGCCAGCAGGGGGACAGGGTCTGAGCAGTTCTTC | TRBJ2-1 | TRBV12-3/TRBV12-4 | many | TRBD1 | 12
CSVSSTTYEQYF | TGCAGCGTTTCCTCCACAACCTACGAGCAGTACTTC | TRBJ2-7 | TRBV29-1 | few | - | 12
CASRFVQGAAGDTQYF | TGTGCAAGTCGCTTCGTACAGGGTGCGGCAGGGGATACGCAGTATTTT | TRBJ2-3 | TRBV12-2 | few | - | 16
CASRDNSNQPQHF | TGTGCCAGCAGGGACAATAGCAATCAGCCCCAGCATTTT | TRBJ1-5 | TRBV6-2/TRBV6-3 | - | - | 13
CASSPQTGNTEAFF | TGCGCCAGCAGCCCACAGACGGGGAACACTGAAGCTTTCTTT | TRBJ1-1 | TRBV5-1 | many | - | 14
CSAGDTEAFF | TGCAGTGCTGGGGACACTGAAGCTTTCTTT | TRBJ1-1 | TRBV20-1 | many | - | 10